A selection of T cell receptor beta chains follows, all from one sample in a study of blood T cell repertoires in COVID-19. Profiled with immunoSEQ multiplex PCR; TCRdb holds only in-frame clones, not every one. The table shows around 100,000 clones, with approximately 90% occurring only once. Sequenced sample: peripheral blood. These receptors were collected from a woman aged 50 to 60 with acute or convalescent COVID-19. Each CDR3 is given without its conserved first and last residue.

CDR3 protein: ASRRPRDSYNEQF; J gene: TRBJ2-1; V gene: TRBV5-4
CDR3 protein: ATSDLRGTQH; J gene: TRBJ1-5; V gene: TRBV24-1
CDR3 protein: ASSLTHRVTNEKLF; J gene: TRBJ1-4; V gene: TRBV7-8
CDR3 protein: ASSYSMNRGQPQH; J gene: TRBJ1-5; V gene: TRBV6-6
CDR3 protein: ASSLGQGFTGYT; J gene: TRBJ1-2; V gene: TRBV28
CDR3 protein: ASSPEGGQY; J gene: TRBJ2-5; V gene: TRBV7-8
CDR3 protein: ASARGRWTDTQY; J gene: TRBJ2-3; V gene: TRBV5-1
CDR3 protein: ASSLGGLYYGYT; J gene: TRBJ1-2; V gene: TRBV4-1
CDR3 protein: ASSVTGGGVSGELF; J gene: TRBJ2-2; V gene: TRBV2
CDR3 protein: ASSLAREGELF; J gene: TRBJ2-2; V gene: TRBV11-1
CDR3 protein: ASSVDPRDRSEAF; J gene: TRBJ1-1; V gene: TRBV9
CDR3 protein: ASSSGGSYNEQF; J gene: TRBJ2-1; V gene: TRBV7-9
CDR3 protein: ASSPADEQF; J gene: TRBJ2-1; V gene: TRBV25-1
CDR3 protein: ASSSREIHYGYT; J gene: TRBJ1-2; V gene: TRBV28
CDR3 protein: ASRERQETQY; J gene: TRBJ2-5; V gene: TRBV12-3/TRBV12-4
CDR3 protein: ASSEAGGSSPLH; J gene: TRBJ1-6; V gene: TRBV25-1
CDR3 protein: ASSSWGREGSYNEQF; J gene: TRBJ2-1; V gene: TRBV5-6
CDR3 protein: ASSFSGGGGGELF; J gene: TRBJ2-2; V gene: TRBV7-8
CDR3 protein: ASSSITDTQY; J gene: TRBJ2-3; V gene: TRBV7-9
CDR3 protein: ATLAGAGGNTIY; J gene: TRBJ1-3; V gene: TRBV7-2
CDR3 protein: AWRVQTLDGYT; J gene: TRBJ1-2; V gene: TRBV30
CDR3 protein: ASTKGTLNTEAF; J gene: TRBJ1-1; V gene: TRBV6-5
CDR3 protein: ASRPSGRAVSGTDTQY; J gene: TRBJ2-3; V gene: TRBV19
CDR3 protein: ASSERGASTEAF; J gene: TRBJ1-1; V gene: TRBV6-1
CDR3 protein: ASSQFDSESNQPQH; J gene: TRBJ1-5; V gene: TRBV3-1/TRBV3-2
CDR3 protein: ASSEFDKTEAF; J gene: TRBJ1-1; V gene: TRBV2
CDR3 protein: ASSYLSGTSDTGELF; J gene: TRBJ2-2; V gene: TRBV6-2/TRBV6-3
CDR3 protein: ASSESTSGNEQF; J gene: TRBJ2-1; V gene: TRBV10-1
CDR3 protein: ASTQQGVTEAF; J gene: TRBJ1-1; V gene: TRBV5-1
CDR3 protein: ASGLSGYQEAF; J gene: TRBJ1-1; V gene: TRBV12-5
CDR3 protein: ASGLVLGLNTEAF; J gene: TRBJ1-1; V gene: TRBV12-5
CDR3 protein: ASSGFSRTEAF; J gene: TRBJ1-1; V gene: TRBV7-3
CDR3 protein: ASSQDGAGVTGELF; J gene: TRBJ2-2; V gene: TRBV4-3
CDR3 protein: ATSDVGLAGSTDTQY; J gene: TRBJ2-3; V gene: TRBV24-1
CDR3 protein: ASSPIVTGELF; J gene: TRBJ2-2; V gene: TRBV3-1/TRBV3-2
CDR3 protein: ASSAGNRGSNQPQH; J gene: TRBJ1-5; V gene: TRBV6-1
CDR3 protein: ASSRPGGDTQY; J gene: TRBJ2-3; V gene: TRBV28
CDR3 protein: AWTQEEGGGYT; J gene: TRBJ1-2; V gene: TRBV30
CDR3 protein: ASSFAGQQLNTEAF; J gene: TRBJ1-1; V gene: TRBV5-1
CDR3 protein: ASSGGDGGNYGYT; J gene: TRBJ1-2; V gene: TRBV2
CDR3 protein: ASSLGQGADEQF; J gene: TRBJ2-1; V gene: TRBV5-6